This passage covers 2 T cell receptor beta chains from one sample sequenced in a study of beta chain features in type 1 diabetes. Study outcomes and limitations: When Type 1 diabetes patients were examined, their TCRB CDR3s proved moderately but significantly shorter in all four CD4+ subsets.

These receptors lack a known antigen. Expressed TCRB transcripts were sequenced because the isolated RNA had all been reverse transcribed beforehand. Clones were sequenced by immunoSEQ multiplex PCR, and TCRdb holds only the in-frame ones, with some missing. The sample lists a few hundred thousand clones; roughly an eighth were seen once. Material for sequencing was naive CD4+ T cells from blood. The receptor set was obtained from a young man with type 1 diabetes.

The DNA for the CDR3 is TGCGCCAGCGGCGACAGATACGAGCAGTACTTC. This gives the protein CASGDRYEQYF. The V gene is TRBV5-1, the J gene TRBJ2-7; tentative D call: TRBD1 (5 bases). The germline CDR1 and CDR2 sequences are SGHRS and YFSETQ. This CDR3 comprises 11 residues. The V end lost 7 bases, the J end lost 4 bases, and 9 bases lay between the germline ends. Full variable domain (outside the CDR3, taken from reference TRBV5-1 and TRBJ2-7): KAGVTQTPRYLIKTRGQQVTLSCSPISGHRSVSWYQQTPGQGLQFLFEYFSETQRNKGNFPGRFSGRQFSNSRSEMNVSTLELGDSALYLCASGDRYEQYFGPGTRLTVT.

This clone was seen a few times. The same CDR3 arises from other DNA sequences in this sample as well. The rearrangement uses TRBV20-1 and TRBJ2-7; weak D call: TRBD2 (5 bases). The germline CDR1 and CDR2 sequences are DFQATT and SNEGSKA (reference sequence). Trimming pared 3 bases from V and 3 bases from J, leaving 6 bases between. The CDR3 contains 11 residues. This CDR3 reads CSASGGYEQYF. DNA of the CDR3: TGCAGTGCTAGCGGAGGCTACGAGCAGTACTTC.